Each of the 8 T cell receptor beta chains below was sequenced from the same sample in a study of T-cell reconstitution after alpha-beta-depleted transplantation in children. This sample's TCRbeta library carried unique molecular identifier barcodes. TCRdb reanalysed the PCR reads using MiXCR and keeps one entry per CDR3 protein. Of around 250,000 distinct CDR3 sequences listed, about 25% are singletons. The sample consisted of PBMCs, taken before TCRalphabeta/CD19-depleted stem cell transplant. Receptors were obtained from a girl aged 2-10 years with Fanconi anemia, due to receive a stem cell transplant.

This clonotype has just a few counts. CDR3 in DNA: TGCAGCGTTGGAACAGCCCTACCGCAGTATTTT. Amino acid sequence: CSVGTALPQYF. V gene TRBV29-1 combines with J gene TRBJ2-3; D is unresolved. This CDR3 contains 11 residues. CDR1 SQVTM and CDR2 ANQGSEA come from the germline V gene. V lost 4 bases and J 10 bases, leaving 12 bases between the germline ends.

The rearrangement uses TRBV10-3 and TRBJ2-6; 8 positions match TRBD1. Trimming took 4 bases from V and 2 from J; bases not matched to a gene: 7. This CDR3 has 17 amino acids. The germline V gene has CDR1 ENHRY and CDR2 SYGVKD. The CDR3 sequence: CAISVGSTGAGANVLTF. The CDR3 region has the DNA TGTGCCATCAGTGTGGGGTCGACAGGGGCTGGGGCCAACGTCCTGACTTTC.

The CDR3 protein is CASSLRPAATASNYGYTF. CDR3 coding DNA: TGTGCCAGCAGCTTAAGACCCGCAGCGACGGCCTCTAACTATGGCTACACCTTC. The chain recombines TRBV7-3 with TRBJ1-2, with D unresolved. Germline assignment: CDR1 SGHTA and CDR2 FQGTGA. V was shortened by 1 base and J by 0 bases, with 18 bases between the two germline ends. This CDR3 is 18 amino acids long. Full variable domain (outside the CDR3, taken from reference TRBV7-3 and TRBJ1-2): GAGVSQTPSNKVTEKGKYVELRCDPISGHTALYWYRQSLGQGPEFLIYFQGTGAADDSGLPNDRFFAVRPEGSVSTLKIQRTERGDSAVYLCASSLRPAATASNYGYTFGSGTRLTVV.

There are many counts of this clonotype. This chain joins TRBV29-1 and TRBJ2-1; D may be TRBD2 (7 bases). Germline lookup yields CDR1 SQVTM and CDR2 ANQGSEA. The CDR3 is made up of 14 amino acids. V was clipped by 8 bases and J by 8 bases, with 22 bases between them. This CDR3 reads CSTTWGGRRDEQFF. The CDR3 nucleotides read TGCAGCACGACCTGGGGGGGGCGAAGAGATGAGCAGTTCTTC.

The sample holds many counts of this clonotype. This chain links TRBV29-1 with TRBJ1-2; D possibly corresponds to TRBD1 (5 bases). V lost 1 base and J 2 bases, leaving 8 bases between the germline ends. The CDR3 has 13 amino acids. Germline V lookup: CDR1 SQVTM, CDR2 ANQGSEA. The CDR3 coding sequence is TGCAGCGTTGAAGGGGGCCTGAACTATGGCTACACCTTC. Translating gives CSVEGGLNYGYTF.

This clonotype was seen ten or more times. The genes are TRBV29-1 and TRBJ2-7; D possibly uses TRBD1 or TRBD2 (5 bases each). V lost 0 bases and J 2 bases, leaving 14 bases between the germline ends. CDR1 is SQVTM, CDR2 ANQGSEA, per germline. This CDR3 has 15 residues. CDR3 loop: CSVEDIRGNPYEQYF. CDR3 coding DNA: TGCAGCGTTGAAGATATCCGGGGCAACCCCTACGAGCAGTACTTC.

This clonotype was seen at least ten times. The rearrangement uses TRBV20-1 and TRBJ1-2, with D maybe TRBD1 (6 bases). CDR1 DFQATT and CDR2 SNEGSKA come from the germline V gene (reference sequence). V was cut by 5 bases and J by 4 bases, with 20 bases left in between. The CDR3 loop spans 15 amino acids. The CDR3 region is CSAQRNRDSIYGYTF. CDR3 in DNA: TGCAGTGCTCAACGGAACAGGGATAGCATCTATGGCTACACCTTC.

In this sample, this clonotype turned up many times. J is TRBJ2-7 and V is TRBV20-1; 9 positions agree with TRBD2. The trim removed 6 bases at V and 6 bases at J, leaving 12 bases unmatched. The CDR3 is made up of 14 amino acids. Per the germline V gene, CDR1 is DFQATT and CDR2 is SNEGSKA (reference sequence). The CDR3 is CSADSGRFVTEQYF. The CDR3 DNA is TGCAGTGCCGATAGCGGGAGATTTGTGACCGAGCAGTACTTC.